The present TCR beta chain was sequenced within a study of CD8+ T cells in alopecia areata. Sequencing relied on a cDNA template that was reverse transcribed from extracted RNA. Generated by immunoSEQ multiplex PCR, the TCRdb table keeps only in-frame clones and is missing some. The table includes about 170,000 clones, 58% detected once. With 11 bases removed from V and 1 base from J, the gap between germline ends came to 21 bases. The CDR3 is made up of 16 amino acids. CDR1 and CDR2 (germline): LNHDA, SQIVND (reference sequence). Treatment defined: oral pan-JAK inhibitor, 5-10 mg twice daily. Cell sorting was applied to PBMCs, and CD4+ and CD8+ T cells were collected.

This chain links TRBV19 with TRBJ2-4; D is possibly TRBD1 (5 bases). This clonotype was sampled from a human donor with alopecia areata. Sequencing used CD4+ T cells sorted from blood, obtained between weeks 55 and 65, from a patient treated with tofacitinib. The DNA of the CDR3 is TGTGCCTCCCAGGGCGAGGTAGATGGGGCCAAAAACATTCAGTACTTC. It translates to CASQGEVDGAKNIQYF.